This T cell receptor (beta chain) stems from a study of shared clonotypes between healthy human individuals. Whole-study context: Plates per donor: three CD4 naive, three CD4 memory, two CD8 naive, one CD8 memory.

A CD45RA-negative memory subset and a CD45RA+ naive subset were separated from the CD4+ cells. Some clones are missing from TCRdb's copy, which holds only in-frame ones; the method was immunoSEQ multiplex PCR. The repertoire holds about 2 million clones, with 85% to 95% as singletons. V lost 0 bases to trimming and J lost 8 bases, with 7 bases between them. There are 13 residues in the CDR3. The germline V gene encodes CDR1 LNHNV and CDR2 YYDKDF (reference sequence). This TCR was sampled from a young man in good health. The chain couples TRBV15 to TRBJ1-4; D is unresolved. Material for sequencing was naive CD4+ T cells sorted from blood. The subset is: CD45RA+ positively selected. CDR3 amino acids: CATSRDSREKLFF. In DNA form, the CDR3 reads TGTGCCACCAGCAGAGACAGTCGGGAAAAACTGTTTTTT.